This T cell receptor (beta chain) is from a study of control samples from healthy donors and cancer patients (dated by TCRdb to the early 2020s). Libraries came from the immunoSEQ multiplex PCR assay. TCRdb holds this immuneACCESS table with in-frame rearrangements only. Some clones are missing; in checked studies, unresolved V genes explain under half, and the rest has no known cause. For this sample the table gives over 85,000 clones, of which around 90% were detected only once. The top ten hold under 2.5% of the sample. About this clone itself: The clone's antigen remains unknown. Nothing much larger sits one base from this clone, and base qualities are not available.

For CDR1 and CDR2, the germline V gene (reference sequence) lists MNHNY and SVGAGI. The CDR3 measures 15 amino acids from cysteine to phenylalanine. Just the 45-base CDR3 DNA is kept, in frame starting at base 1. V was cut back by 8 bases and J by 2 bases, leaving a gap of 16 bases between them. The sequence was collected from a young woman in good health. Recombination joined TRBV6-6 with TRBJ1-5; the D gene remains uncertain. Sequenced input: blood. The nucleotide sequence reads TGTGCCAGCTCGAATCGTCCTAGGGGCAATCAGCCCCAGCATTTT. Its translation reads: CASSNRPRGNQPQHF.